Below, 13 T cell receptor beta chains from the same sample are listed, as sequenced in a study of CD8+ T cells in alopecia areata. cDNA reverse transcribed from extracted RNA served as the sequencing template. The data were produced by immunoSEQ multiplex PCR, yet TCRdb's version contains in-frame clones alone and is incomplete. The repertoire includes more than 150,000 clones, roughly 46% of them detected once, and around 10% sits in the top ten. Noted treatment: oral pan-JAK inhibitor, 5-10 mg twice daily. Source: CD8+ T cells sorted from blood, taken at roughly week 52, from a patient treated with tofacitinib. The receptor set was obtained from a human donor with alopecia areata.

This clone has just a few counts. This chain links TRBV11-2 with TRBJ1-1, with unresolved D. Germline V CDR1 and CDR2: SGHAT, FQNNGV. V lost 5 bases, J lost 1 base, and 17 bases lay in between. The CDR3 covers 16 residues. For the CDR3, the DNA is TGTGCCAGCAGCCGCGGACTGACTGCGGGGAACACTGAAGCTTTCTTT. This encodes CASSRGLTAGNTEAFF.

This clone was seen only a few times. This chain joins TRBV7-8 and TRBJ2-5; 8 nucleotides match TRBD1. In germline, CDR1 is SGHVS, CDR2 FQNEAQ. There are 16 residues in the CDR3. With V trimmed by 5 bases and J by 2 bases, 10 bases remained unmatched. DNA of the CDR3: TGTGCCAGCAGCCCCGGGACAGGAGAGGAACAAGAGACCCAGTACTTC. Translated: CASSPGTGEEQETQYF.

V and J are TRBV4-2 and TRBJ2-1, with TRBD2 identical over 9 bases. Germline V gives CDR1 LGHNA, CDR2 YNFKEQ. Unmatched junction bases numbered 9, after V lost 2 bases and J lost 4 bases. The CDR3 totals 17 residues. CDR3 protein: CASSQPRGGASYNEQFF. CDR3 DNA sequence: TGTGCCAGCAGCCAACCCCGCGGGGGGGCCTCTTACAATGAGCAGTTCTTC.

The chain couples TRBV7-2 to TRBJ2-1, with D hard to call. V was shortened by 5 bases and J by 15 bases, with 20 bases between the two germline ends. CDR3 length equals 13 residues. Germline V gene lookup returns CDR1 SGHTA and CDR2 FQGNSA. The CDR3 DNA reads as TGTGCCAGCAGCCCGCCCCGTACAGCTCCTACGTTCTTC. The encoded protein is CASSPPRTAPTFF. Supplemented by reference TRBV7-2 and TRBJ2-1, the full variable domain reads GAGVSQSPSNKVTEKGKDVELRCDPISGHTALYWYRQSLGQGLEFLIYFQGNSAPDKSGLPSDRFSAERTGGSVSTLTIQRTQQEDSAVYLCASSPPRTAPTFFGPGTRLTVL.

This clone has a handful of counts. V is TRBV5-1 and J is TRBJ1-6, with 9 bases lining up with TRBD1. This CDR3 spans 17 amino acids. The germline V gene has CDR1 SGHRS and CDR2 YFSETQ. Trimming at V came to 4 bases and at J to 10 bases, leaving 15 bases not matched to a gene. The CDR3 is CASSTVPGQGVGSPLHF. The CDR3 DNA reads TGCGCCAGCAGCACTGTCCCGGGACAGGGTGTTGGATCACCCCTCCACTTT.

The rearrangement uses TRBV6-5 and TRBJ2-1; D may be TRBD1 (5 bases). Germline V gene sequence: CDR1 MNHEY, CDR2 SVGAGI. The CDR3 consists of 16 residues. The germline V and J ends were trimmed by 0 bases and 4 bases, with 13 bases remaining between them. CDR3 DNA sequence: TGTGCCAGCAGTTACTCCCAGACAGTCCCATACAATGAGCAGTTCTTC. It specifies CASSYSQTVPYNEQFF.

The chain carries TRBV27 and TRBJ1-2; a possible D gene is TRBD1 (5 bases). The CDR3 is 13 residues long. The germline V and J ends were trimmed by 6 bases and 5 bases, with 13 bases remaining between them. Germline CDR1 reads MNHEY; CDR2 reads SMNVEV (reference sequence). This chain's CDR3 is CASRGPPLYGYTF. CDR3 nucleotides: TGTGCCAGCAGGGGGCCGCCGCTATATGGCTACACCTTC.

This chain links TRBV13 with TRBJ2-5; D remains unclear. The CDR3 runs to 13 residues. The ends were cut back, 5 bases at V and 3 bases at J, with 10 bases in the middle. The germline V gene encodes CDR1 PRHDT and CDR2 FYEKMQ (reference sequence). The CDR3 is CASSQDGEETQYF. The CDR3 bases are TGTGCCAGCAGCCAGGACGGTGAAGAGACCCAGTACTTC.

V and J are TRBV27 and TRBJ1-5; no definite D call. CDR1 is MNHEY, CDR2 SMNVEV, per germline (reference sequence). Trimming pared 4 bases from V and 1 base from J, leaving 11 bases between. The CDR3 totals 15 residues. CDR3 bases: TGTGCCAGCAGTTGGGAGGGTACAAGCAATCAGCCCCAGCATTTT. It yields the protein CASSWEGTSNQPQHF.

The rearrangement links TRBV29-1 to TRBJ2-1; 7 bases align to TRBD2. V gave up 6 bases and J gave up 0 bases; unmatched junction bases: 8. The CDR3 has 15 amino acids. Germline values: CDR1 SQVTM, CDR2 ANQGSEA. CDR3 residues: CSVNGGDLSYNEQFF. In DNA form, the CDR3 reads TGCAGCGTCAATGGGGGGGACCTCTCCTACAATGAGCAGTTCTTC.

The CDR3, as DNA: TGCGCCAGCAGCTTGGAGGGCGCTAACACTGAAGCTTTCTTT. This encodes CASSLEGANTEAFF. This chain joins TRBV5-1 and TRBJ1-1, with D uncertain. Trimming took 0 bases from V and 2 from J, leaving 8 bases between them. The V gene's germline CDR1 is SGHRS and CDR2 YFSETQ. The CDR3 has 14 residues.

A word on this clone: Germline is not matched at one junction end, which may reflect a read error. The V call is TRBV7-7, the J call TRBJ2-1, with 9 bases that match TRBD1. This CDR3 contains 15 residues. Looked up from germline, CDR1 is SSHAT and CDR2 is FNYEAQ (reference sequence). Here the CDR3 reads CASSLGQGFLNEQFF. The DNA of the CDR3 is TGTGCTAGCAGCTTGGGACAGGGTTTTCTAAATGAGCAGTTCTTC.

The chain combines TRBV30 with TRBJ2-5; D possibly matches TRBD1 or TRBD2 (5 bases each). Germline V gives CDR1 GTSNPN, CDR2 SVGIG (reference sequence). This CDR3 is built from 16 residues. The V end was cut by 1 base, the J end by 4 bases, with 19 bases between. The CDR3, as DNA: TGTGCCTGGAGTGACGATCCCGGGACCGGAGCAGAGACCCAGTACTTC. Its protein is CAWSDDPGTGAETQYF.